The 29 T cell receptor beta chains in this list originate from one sample, sequenced in a study of T cell responses to AZD1222 COVID-19 vaccine. The assay was immunoSEQ multiplex PCR, and TCRdb's table has in-frame clones only and misses some. This table has approximately 71,000 clones, about three quarters appearing once. The sequencing used peripheral blood, collected on day 0 of AZD1222 vaccination. The receptors stem from an adult in good health.

V gene TRBV10-2 combines with J gene TRBJ1-5; D might be TRBD1 (5 bases). V shed 4 bases and J shed 7 bases, with 14 bases lying between them. CDR1 and CDR2 from the germline V gene are WSHSY and SAAADI. This CDR3 is 14 amino acids long. CDR3 coding DNA: TGCGCCAGCAGTGCCGCGGGGGTGGACCAGCCCCAGCATTTT. It codes for CASSAAGVDQPQHF.

The CDR3 coding sequence is TGTGCCAGCAGTTACTCGGGGGCGTACGAGCAGTACTTC. Its translation: CASSYSGAYEQYF. The chain links TRBV6-2 or TRBV6-3 to TRBJ2-7; D may be TRBD1 (6 bases). This CDR3 contains 13 residues. The ends were cut back, 0 bases at V and 4 bases at J, with 7 bases in the middle. Germline lookup yields CDR1 MNHEY and CDR2 SVGEGT.

The J gene is TRBJ1-2, the V gene TRBV4-3; D gene ambiguous. V gave up 3 bases and J gave up 5 bases, with 22 bases separating them. The CDR3 spans 17 residues. The germline V gene has CDR1 LGHNA and CDR2 YSLEER. The CDR3 region is CASSQDPGSRSWYGYTF. CDR3 DNA: TGCGCCAGCAGCCAGGATCCGGGGAGTAGGTCTTGGTATGGCTACACCTTC.

The chain joins TRBV6-4 to TRBJ2-3; 9 nucleotides line up with TRBD2. The V and J ends lost 2 bases and 4 bases, in that order; junction bases with no gene match: 7. This CDR3 has 16 amino acids. Germline values: CDR1 MRHNA, CDR2 SNTAGT. In nucleotides, the CDR3 is TGTGCCAGCAGTGACACCGCGGGGGGGCGAGCAGATACGCAGTATTTT. It encodes CASSDTAGGRADTQYF.

The chain has TRBV5-6 and TRBJ2-5; D might be TRBD1 or TRBD2, each matching 5 bases. The CDR3 extends over 13 amino acids. From germline, CDR1 is SGHDT and CDR2 YYEEEE. V dropped 4 bases and J dropped 3 bases, with 10 bases sitting between them. The CDR3 DNA sequence: TGTGCCAGCAGCCCTGGGACCGAAGAGACCCAGTACTTC. Encoded protein: CASSPGTEETQYF. The full variable domain, rest sourced from reference TRBV5-6 and TRBJ2-5, is DAGVTQSPTHLIKTRGQQVTLRCSPKSGHDTVSWYQQALGQGPQFIFQYYEEEERQRGNFPDRFSGHQFPNYSSELNVNALLLGDSALYLCASSPGTEETQYFGPGTRLLVL.

The chain is built from TRBV30 and TRBJ1-5, with D hard to call. Trimming stripped 5 bases from V and 3 bases from J, with 11 bases between. Germline V CDR1 and CDR2: GTSNPN, SVGIG (reference sequence). The CDR3 spans 13 residues. CDR3: CAWGLGVNQPQHF. DNA of the CDR3: TGTGCCTGGGGCCTTGGCGTCAATCAGCCCCAGCATTTT.

This clone was found once. The chain employs TRBV7-9 and TRBJ1-4; TRBD1 is a possible D gene (5 bases). The germline CDR1 and CDR2 sequences are SEHNR and FQNEAQ (reference sequence). Trimming took 5 bases from V and 8 from J, leaving 33 bases between them. This CDR3 has 20 residues. This chain's CDR3 is CASSKGSSVSLLLGREKLFF. CDR3 in DNA: TGTGCCAGCAGCAAAGGGAGTTCAGTCTCGCTGCTATTGGGACGCGAAAAACTGTTTTTT.

This clone was detected a few times. The V gene is TRBV6-4, the J gene TRBJ1-6; the D is unclear. Per the germline V gene, CDR1 is MRHNA and CDR2 is SNTAGT. V was shortened by 3 bases and J by 5 bases, with 5 bases between the two germline ends. This CDR3 spans 13 amino acids. For the CDR3, the DNA is TGTGCCAGCAGTGAGGGAAATAATTCACCCCTCCACTTT. Protein: CASSEGNNSPLHF.

This clone was seen only once. The rearrangement links TRBV11-2 to TRBJ2-7; tentative D call: TRBD1 (6 bases). Germline CDR1 and CDR2: SGHAT and FQNNGV. Trimming shortened V by 5 bases and J by 2 bases, and 16 bases separated the two germline ends. The CDR3 runs 15 residues. The CDR3 loop reads CASSLNRDTTYEQYF. As DNA, the CDR3 is TGTGCCAGCAGCCTGAACCGGGACACTACCTACGAGCAGTACTTC.

Written as DNA, the CDR3 is TGTGCCAGCAGTGAAGCAGGGGGCTTACCCCAGCATTTT. Translated: CASSEAGGLPQHF. The chain has TRBV6-1 and TRBJ1-5, with 7 bases aligning to TRBD1. Unmatched junction bases numbered 3, after V lost 0 bases and J lost 10 bases. The CDR3 spans 13 residues. Germline CDR1 reads MNHNS; CDR2 reads SASEGT.

The V call is TRBV9, the J call TRBJ2-5, with D perhaps being TRBD1 or TRBD2 (5 bases each). The CDR3 is 15 residues long. Trimming pared 4 bases from V and 2 bases from J, leaving 15 bases between. CDR1 SGDLS and CDR2 YYNGEE come from the germline V gene. CDR3 loop: CASSPVVGGQETQYF. The CDR3 nucleotides are TGTGCCAGCAGCCCAGTGGTTGGGGGACAAGAGACCCAGTACTTC.

The chain has TRBV18 and TRBJ2-7; either TRBD1 or TRBD2 may supply D (5 bases each). The germline CDR1 and CDR2 sequences are KGHSH and LQKENI. The CDR3 is 13 amino acids. With 6 bases removed from V and 6 bases from J, the gap between germline ends came to 15 bases. CDR3 nucleotide sequence: TGTGCCAGCTCCCCCGGGACGCCGGTCGAGCAGTACTTC. Protein sequence: CASSPGTPVEQYF.

The J gene is TRBJ2-1, the V gene TRBV5-6; perhaps TRBD1 as D (5 bases). From germline, CDR1 is SGHDT and CDR2 YYEEEE. Trimming removed 3 bases from V and 0 bases from J, with 13 bases in between. This CDR3 is built from 16 residues. The CDR3 sequence is CASSSIRQNSYNEQFF. The CDR3 coding sequence is TGTGCCAGCAGCTCAATTCGACAGAACTCCTACAATGAGCAGTTCTTC.

This clone was counted a few times. The chain recombines TRBV6-5 with TRBJ2-1; the D is unclear. Germline lookup yields CDR1 MNHEY and CDR2 SVGAGI. Trimming took off 4 bases at V and 10 bases at J, with 11 bases between the two ends. The length of the CDR3 is 12 residues. The DNA of the CDR3 is TGTGCCAGCAGTTCGATATGGACGGAGCAGTTCTTC. Translating gives CASSSIWTEQFF.

V usage is TRBV5-1 and J usage is TRBJ2-3; D is unresolved. The CDR3 totals 12 residues. The V and J ends lost 3 bases and 4 bases respectively, with 6 bases between them. Germline CDR1 SGHRS, CDR2 YFSETQ. In DNA form, the CDR3 reads TGCGCCAGCAGCTCTGGGTCAGATACGCAGTATTTT. It encodes CASSSGSDTQYF.

The chain uses TRBV7-8 and TRBJ1-1; 11 bases are shared with TRBD1. The CDR3 runs 17 residues. Germline V gene sequence: CDR1 SGHVS, CDR2 FQNEAQ. The V gene end was trimmed by 5 bases and the J gene end by 4 bases; junction bases not matched to a gene: 12. The CDR3 DNA follows: TGTGCCAGCAGCCTCCGGACAGGGGGCTTGTGGGGCACTGAAGCTTTCTTT. Its protein is CASSLRTGGLWGTEAFF.

The chain is built from TRBV6-2 or TRBV6-3 and TRBJ1-1, with 12 bases fitting TRBD1. The CDR3 contains 16 residues. V shed 5 bases, J shed 4 bases, and the junction held 8 bases outside the gene matches. CDR1 is MNHEY and CDR2 is SVGEGT in the germline V gene. The CDR3: CASSHPQGQGATEAFF. Here the CDR3 DNA reads TGTGCCAGCAGTCACCCCCAGGGACAGGGGGCCACTGAAGCTTTCTTT.

This chain uses TRBV9 with TRBJ2-3, with 7 bases fitting TRBD1. V lost 5 bases to trimming and J lost 3 bases; unmatched junction nucleotides: 15. Germline V lookup: CDR1 SGDLS, CDR2 YYNGEE. This CDR3 comprises 17 residues. The CDR3 is CASSPIEGAAVTDTQYF. The CDR3 nucleotides are TGTGCCAGCAGTCCGATTGAGGGGGCTGCTGTAACAGATACGCAGTATTTT.

The chain recombines TRBV30 with TRBJ2-3; no clear D gene. Germline V gene data show CDR1 as GTSNPN and CDR2 as SVGIG (reference sequence). V lost 3 bases, J lost 2 bases, and 15 bases lay in between. The CDR3 runs to 15 residues. CDR3 loop: CAWSLGDGYTDTQYF. CDR3 DNA: TGTGCCTGGAGCCTCGGAGATGGTTACACAGATACGCAGTATTTT.

This clone was detected once. This rearrangement joins TRBV7-2 to TRBJ2-2; D is possibly TRBD2 (5 bases). This CDR3 spans 15 amino acids. The germline V gene has CDR1 SGHTA and CDR2 FQGNSA. Deletions cut 6 bases from V and 5 bases from J, with 16 bases between. CDR3 protein: CASRLDFQPTGELFF. The CDR3 DNA reads as TGTGCCAGCAGACTAGATTTCCAGCCTACCGGGGAGCTGTTTTTT.

The chain is built from TRBV4-3 and TRBJ2-5; 9 bases map to TRBD2. Germline CDR1 and CDR2: LGHNA and YSLEER. V trimming: 0 bases; J trimming: 5 bases; junction bases outside the gene matches: 7. The CDR3 sequence is 16 residues long. The CDR3 coding sequence is TGCGCCAGCAGCCAAGAGAGGCGGGGGGGCCGGGAGACCCAGTACTTC. It encodes CASSQERRGGRETQYF.

The rearrangement joins TRBV28 to TRBJ1-2; D unresolved. Trimming left V 2 bases short and J 8 bases short, with 21 bases between. Germline CDR1 reads MDHEN; CDR2 reads SYDVKM. The CDR3 runs to 16 residues. The CDR3 DNA follows: TGTGCCAGCAGTTTAAACTTCGGGGTTGGTTATGCGGGCTACACCTTC. Residues: CASSLNFGVGYAGYTF.

Here the CDR3 DNA reads TGCAGCGCATCCGGGACAGGGGGCGGGGATACGCAGTATTTT. Translating it yields CSASGTGGGDTQYF. The genes are TRBV29-1 and TRBJ2-3; 12 nucleotides agree with TRBD1. Germline V gene sequence: CDR1 SQVTM, CDR2 ANQGSEA. The CDR3 sequence is 14 residues long. V lost 7 bases to trimming and J lost 6 bases; unmatched junction nucleotides: 8.

The chain has TRBV6-2 or TRBV6-3 and TRBJ2-7; TRBD1 matches at 8 bases. V was clipped by 3 bases and J by 1 base; unmatched bases: 8. The germline CDR1 and CDR2 sequences are MNHEY and SVGEGT. This CDR3 is built from 16 residues. In DNA, the CDR3 is TGTGCCAGCAGTTATAGACAGGGGCGGAATTCCTACGAGCAGTACTTC. Translation: CASSYRQGRNSYEQYF.

The chain has TRBV2 and TRBJ2-6, with TRBD1 identical over 9 bases. The CDR3 is 16 residues long. Germline CDR1 reads SNHLY; CDR2 reads FYNNEI. Trimming at V came to 10 bases and at J to 1 base, leaving 8 bases not matched to a gene. The CDR3 protein is CATTGGVSSGANVLTF. CDR3 DNA: TGTGCCACCACAGGGGGCGTATCTTCTGGGGCCAACGTCCTGACTTTC.

The chain has TRBV27 and TRBJ2-5; 7 bases fit TRBD1. Trimming removed 2 bases from V and 4 bases from J; junction bases left unmatched: 7. This CDR3 has 15 amino acids. Per the germline V gene, CDR1 is MNHEY and CDR2 is SMNVEV (reference sequence). Written as DNA, the CDR3 is TGTGCCAGCAGTTTAACTTGGGACAGAGGAGAGACCCAGTACTTC. Residues: CASSLTWDRGETQYF.

The chain joins TRBV2 to TRBJ1-6; tentatively, D is TRBD1 (6 bases). Germline V lookup: CDR1 SNHLY, CDR2 FYNNEI. Deletions cut 5 bases from V and 7 bases from J, with 15 bases between. The CDR3 extends over 15 amino acids. CDR3 residues: CASSPGTLGNSPLHF. The DNA of the CDR3 is TGTGCCAGCAGTCCCGGGACACTAGGCAATTCACCCCTCCACTTT.

The gene calls are TRBV15 and TRBJ1-3; D is undetermined. CDR3 length: 14 amino acids. V lost 0 bases to trimming and J lost 0 bases, with 3 bases between them. Germline CDR1 is LNHNV and CDR2 is YYDKDF (reference sequence). CDR3 nucleotides: TGTGCCACCAGCAGAGACCACTCTGGAAACACCATATATTTT. Protein sequence: CATSRDHSGNTIYF.

The rearrangement links TRBV4-2 to TRBJ2-5, with a tentative D call TRBD1 (7 bases). Germline CDR1 and CDR2: LGHNA and YNFKEQ. V was shortened by 1 base and J by 1 base, with 13 bases between the two germline ends. The CDR3 covers 16 residues. CDR3 sequence reads: CASSQGAGGGQETQYF. In DNA, the CDR3 is TGTGCCAGCAGCCAAGGGGCAGGGGGAGGCCAAGAGACCCAGTACTTC.